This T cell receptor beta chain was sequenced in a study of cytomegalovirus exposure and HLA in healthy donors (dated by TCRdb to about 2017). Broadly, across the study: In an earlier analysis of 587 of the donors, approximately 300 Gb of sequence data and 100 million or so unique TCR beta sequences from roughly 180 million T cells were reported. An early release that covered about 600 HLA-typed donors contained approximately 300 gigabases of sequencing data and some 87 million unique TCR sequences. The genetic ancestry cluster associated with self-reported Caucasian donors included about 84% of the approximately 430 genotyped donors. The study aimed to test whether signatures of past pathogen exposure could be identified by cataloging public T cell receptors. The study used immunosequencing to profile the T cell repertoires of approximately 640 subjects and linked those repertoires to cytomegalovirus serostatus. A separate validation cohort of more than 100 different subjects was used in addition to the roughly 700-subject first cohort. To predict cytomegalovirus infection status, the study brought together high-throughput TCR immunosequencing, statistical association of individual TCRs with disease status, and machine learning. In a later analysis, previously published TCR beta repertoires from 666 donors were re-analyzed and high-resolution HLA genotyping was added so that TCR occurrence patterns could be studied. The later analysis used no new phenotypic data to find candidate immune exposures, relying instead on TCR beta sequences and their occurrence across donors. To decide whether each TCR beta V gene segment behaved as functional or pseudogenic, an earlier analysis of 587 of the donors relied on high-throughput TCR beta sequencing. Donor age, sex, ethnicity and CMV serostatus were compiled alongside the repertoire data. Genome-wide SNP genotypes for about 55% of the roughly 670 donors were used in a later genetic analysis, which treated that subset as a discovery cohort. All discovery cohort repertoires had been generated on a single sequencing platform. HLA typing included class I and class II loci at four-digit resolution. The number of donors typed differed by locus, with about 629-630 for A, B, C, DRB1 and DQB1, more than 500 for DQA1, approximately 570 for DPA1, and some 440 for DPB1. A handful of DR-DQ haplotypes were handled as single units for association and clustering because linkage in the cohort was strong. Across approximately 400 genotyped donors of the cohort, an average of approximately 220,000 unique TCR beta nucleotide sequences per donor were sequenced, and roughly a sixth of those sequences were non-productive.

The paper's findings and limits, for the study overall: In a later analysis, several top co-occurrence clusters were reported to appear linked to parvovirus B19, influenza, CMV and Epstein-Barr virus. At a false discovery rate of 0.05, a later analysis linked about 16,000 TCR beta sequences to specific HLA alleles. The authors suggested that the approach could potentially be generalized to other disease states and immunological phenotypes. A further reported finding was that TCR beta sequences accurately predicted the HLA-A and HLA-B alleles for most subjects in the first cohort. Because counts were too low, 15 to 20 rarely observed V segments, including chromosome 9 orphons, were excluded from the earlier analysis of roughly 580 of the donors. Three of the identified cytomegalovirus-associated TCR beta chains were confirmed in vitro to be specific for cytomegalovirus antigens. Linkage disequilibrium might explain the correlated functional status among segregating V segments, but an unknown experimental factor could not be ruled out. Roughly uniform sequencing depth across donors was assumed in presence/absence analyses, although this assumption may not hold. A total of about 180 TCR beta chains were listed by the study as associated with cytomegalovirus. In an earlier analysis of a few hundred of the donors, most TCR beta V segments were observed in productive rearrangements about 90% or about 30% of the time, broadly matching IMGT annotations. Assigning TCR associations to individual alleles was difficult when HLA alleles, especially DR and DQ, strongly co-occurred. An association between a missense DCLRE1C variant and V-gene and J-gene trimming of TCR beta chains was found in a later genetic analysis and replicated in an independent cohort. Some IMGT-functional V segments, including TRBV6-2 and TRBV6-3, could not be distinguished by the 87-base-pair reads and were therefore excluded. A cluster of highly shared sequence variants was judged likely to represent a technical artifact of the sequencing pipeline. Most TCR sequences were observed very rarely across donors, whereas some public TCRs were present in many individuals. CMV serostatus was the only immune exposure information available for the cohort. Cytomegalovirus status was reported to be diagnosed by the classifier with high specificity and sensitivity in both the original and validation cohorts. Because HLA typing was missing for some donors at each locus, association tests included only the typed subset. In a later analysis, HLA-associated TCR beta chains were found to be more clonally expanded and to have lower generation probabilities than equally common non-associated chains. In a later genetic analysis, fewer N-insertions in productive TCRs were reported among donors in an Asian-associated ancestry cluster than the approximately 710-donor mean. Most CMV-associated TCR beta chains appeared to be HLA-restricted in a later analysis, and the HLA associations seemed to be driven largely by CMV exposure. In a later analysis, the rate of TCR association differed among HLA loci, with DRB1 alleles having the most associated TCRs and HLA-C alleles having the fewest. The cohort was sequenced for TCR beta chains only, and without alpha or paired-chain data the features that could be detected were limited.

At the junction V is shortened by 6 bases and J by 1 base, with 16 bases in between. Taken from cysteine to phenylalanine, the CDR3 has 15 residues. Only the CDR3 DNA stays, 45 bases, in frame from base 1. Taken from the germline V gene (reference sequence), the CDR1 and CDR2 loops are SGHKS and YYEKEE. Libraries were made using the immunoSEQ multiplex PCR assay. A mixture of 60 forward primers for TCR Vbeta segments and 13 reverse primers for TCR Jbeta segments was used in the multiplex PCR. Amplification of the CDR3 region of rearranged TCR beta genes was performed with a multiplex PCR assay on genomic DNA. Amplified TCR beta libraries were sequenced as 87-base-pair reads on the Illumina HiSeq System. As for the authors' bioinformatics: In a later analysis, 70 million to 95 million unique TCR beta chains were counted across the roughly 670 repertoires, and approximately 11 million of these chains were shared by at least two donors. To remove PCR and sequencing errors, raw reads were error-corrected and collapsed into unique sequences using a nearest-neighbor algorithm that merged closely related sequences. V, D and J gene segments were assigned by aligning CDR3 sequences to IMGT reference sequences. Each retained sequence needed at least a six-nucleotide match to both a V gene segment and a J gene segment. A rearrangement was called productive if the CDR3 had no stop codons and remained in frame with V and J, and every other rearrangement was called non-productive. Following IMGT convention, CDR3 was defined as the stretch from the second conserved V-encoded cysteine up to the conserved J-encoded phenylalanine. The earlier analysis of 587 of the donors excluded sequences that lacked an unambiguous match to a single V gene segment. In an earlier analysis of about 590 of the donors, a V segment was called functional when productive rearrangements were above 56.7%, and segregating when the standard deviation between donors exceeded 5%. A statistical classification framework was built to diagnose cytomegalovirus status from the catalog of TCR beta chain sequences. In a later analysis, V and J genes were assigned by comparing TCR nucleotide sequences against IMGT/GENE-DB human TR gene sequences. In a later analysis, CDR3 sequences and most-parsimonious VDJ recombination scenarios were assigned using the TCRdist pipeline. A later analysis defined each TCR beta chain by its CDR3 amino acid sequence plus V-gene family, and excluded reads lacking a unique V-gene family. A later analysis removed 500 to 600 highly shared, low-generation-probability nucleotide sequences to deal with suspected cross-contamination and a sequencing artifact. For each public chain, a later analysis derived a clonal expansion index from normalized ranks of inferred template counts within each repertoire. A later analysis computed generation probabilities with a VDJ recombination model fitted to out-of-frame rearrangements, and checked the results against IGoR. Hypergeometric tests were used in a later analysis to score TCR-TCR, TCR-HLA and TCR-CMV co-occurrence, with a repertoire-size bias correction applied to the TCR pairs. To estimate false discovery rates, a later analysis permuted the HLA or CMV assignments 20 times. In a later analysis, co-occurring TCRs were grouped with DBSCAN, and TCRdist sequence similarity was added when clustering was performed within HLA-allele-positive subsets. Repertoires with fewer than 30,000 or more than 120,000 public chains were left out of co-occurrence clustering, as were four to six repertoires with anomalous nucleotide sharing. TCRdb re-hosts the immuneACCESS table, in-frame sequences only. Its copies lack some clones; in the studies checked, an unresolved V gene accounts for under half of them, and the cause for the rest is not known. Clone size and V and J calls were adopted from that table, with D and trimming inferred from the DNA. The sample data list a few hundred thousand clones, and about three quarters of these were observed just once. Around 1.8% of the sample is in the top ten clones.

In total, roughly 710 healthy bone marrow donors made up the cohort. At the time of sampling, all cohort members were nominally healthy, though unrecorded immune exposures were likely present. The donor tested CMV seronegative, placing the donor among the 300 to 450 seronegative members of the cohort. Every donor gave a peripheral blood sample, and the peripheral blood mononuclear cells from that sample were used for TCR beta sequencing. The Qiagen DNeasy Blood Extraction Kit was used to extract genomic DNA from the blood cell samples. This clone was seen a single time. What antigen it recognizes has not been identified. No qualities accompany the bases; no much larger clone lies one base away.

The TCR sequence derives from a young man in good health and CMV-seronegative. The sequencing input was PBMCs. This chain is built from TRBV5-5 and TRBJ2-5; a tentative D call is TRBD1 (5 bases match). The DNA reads TGTGCCAGCACCCCGTTCGAGACAGCCCAAGAGACCCAGTACTTC. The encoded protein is CASTPFETAQETQYF.